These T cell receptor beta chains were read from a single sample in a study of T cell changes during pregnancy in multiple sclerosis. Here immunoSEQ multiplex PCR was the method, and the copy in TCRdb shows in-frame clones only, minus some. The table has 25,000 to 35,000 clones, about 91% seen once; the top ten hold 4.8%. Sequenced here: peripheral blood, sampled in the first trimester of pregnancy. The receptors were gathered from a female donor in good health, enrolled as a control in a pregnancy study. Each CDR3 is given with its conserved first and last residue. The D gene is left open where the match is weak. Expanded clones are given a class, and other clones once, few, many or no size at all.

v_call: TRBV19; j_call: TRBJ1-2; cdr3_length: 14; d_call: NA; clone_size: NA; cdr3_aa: CATKGQGTNYGYTF; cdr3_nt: TGTGCCACGAAAGGTCAGGGAACTAACTATGGCTACACCTTC
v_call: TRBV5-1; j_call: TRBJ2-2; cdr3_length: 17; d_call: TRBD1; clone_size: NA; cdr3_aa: CASSLAGTASSTGELFF; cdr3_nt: TGCGCCAGCAGCTTGGCCGGGACAGCCTCTAGCACCGGGGAGCTGTTTTTT
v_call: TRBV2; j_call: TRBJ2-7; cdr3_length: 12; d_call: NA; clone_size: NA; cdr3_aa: CAISTGTIEQYF; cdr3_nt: TGTGCCATATCGACAGGTACAATCGAGCAGTACTTC
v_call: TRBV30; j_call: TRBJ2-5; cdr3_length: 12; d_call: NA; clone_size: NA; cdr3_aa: CAGRTAQETQYF; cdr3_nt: TGTGCCGGCAGGACAGCCCAAGAGACCCAGTACTTC
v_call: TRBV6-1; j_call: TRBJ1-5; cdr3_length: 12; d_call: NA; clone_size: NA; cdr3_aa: CASRGGYQPQHF; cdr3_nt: TGTGCCAGCAGAGGGGGTTACCAGCCCCAGCATTTT
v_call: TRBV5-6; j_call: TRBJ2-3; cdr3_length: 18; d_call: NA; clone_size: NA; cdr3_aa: CASSLAAVSATHTDTQYF; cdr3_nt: TGTGCCAGCAGCTTGGCCGCGGTTAGCGCCACCCACACAGATACGCAGTATTTT
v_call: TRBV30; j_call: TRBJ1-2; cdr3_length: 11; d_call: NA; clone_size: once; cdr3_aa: CAWSGPYGYTF; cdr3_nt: TGTGCCTGGAGTGGGCCTTATGGCTACACCTTC
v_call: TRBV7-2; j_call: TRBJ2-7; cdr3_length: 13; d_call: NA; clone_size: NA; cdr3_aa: CASSLGASYEQYF; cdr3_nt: TGTGCCAGCAGCCTAGGGGCCTCCTACGAGCAGTACTTC
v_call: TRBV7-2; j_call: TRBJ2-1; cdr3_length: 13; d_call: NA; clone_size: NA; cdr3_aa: CASSRTGNGEQFF; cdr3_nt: TGTGCCAGCAGCCGCACAGGGAATGGTGAGCAGTTCTTC
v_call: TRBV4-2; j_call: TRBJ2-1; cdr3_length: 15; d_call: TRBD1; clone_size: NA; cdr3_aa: CASSQSTGAGHEQFF; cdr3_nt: TGTGCCAGCAGCCAGTCGACAGGGGCTGGGCATGAGCAGTTCTTC
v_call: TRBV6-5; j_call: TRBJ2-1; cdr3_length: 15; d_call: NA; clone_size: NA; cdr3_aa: CASTHRGGTYNEQFF; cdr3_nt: TGTGCCAGTACGCACAGGGGGGGAACCTACAATGAGCAGTTCTTC
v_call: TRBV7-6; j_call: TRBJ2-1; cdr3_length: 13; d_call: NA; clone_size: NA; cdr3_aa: CASSFQGVTEQFF; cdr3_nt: TGTGCCAGCAGCTTCCAGGGTGTGACTGAGCAGTTCTTC
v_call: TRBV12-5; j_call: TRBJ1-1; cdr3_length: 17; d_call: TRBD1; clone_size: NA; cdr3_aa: CASGLGTLDRMNTEAFF; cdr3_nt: TGTGCTAGTGGTTTGGGAACCTTGGACAGGATGAACACTGAAGCTTTCTTT
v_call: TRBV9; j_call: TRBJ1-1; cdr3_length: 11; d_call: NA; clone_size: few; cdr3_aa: CASSTGTEAFF; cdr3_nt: TGTGCCAGCAGCACCGGGACAGAAGCTTTCTTT
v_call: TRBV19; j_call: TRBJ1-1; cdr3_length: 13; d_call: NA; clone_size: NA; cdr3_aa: CASSMQANTEAFF; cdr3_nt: TGTGCCAGTAGCATGCAAGCGAACACTGAAGCTTTCTTT
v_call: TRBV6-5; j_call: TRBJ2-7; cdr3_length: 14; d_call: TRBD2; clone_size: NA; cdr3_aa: CASSPTSTPYEQYF; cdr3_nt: TGTGCCAGCAGCCCGACTAGCACCCCCTACGAGCAGTACTTC
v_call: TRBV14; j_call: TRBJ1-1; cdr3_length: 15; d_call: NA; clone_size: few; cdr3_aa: CASSPGNRPNTEAFF; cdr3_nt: TGTGCCAGCAGCCCAGGGAACAGGCCGAACACTGAAGCTTTCTTT